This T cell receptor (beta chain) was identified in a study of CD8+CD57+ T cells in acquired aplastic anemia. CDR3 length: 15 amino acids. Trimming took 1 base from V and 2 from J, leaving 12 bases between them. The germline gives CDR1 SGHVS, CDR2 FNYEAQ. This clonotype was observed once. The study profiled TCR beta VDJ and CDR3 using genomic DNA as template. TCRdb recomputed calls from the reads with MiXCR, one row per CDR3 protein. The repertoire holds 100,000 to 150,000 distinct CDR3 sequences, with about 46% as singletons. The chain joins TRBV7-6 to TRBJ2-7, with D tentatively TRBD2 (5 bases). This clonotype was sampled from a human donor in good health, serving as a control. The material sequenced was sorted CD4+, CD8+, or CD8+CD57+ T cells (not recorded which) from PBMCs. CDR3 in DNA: TGTGCCAGCAGCTTAGGAGCGCCCGGGACCTACGAGCAGTACTTC. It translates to CASSLGAPGTYEQYF.